One sample yielded the 16 T cell receptor beta chains listed below, sequenced in a study of naive CD8 T cells in extremely preterm neonates. Here immunoSEQ multiplex PCR was the method, and the copy in TCRdb shows in-frame clones only, minus some. The sample holds about 5,100 clones, under 99% seen once. Material for sequencing was naive CD8+ T cells from blood. These receptors originate from a human donor in good health.

J is TRBJ2-1 and V is TRBV7-3; 7 positions match TRBD1. The junction had 2 bases not matched to a gene; V was cut back by 3 bases and J by 0 bases. The CDR3 runs 15 residues. Germline V gene lookup returns CDR1 SGHTA and CDR2 FQGTGA. The CDR3 DNA is TGTGCCAGCAGCTTGTCAGGGGGCTCCTACAATGAGCAGTTCTTC. It is translated as CASSLSGGSYNEQFF.

This sequence joins TRBV27 and TRBJ2-1; 7 nucleotides line up with TRBD1. Germline V gives CDR1 MNHEY, CDR2 SMNVEV (reference sequence). The CDR3 loop spans 16 amino acids. The J segment lost 2 bases and the V segment lost 6 bases, leaving 10 bases of the junction unmatched. The CDR3 nucleotides read TGTGCCAGCAGCCTGGGACAGAGTGTAACCTACAATGAGCAGTTCTTC. Protein: CASSLGQSVTYNEQFF.

The CDR3 region is CASSFTNTGELFF. The CDR3 DNA is TGTGCCAGCAGCTTCACGAACACCGGGGAGCTGTTTTTT. V usage is TRBV7-8 and J usage is TRBJ2-2; no reliable D call. There are 13 residues in the CDR3. Per the germline V gene, CDR1 is SGHVS and CDR2 is FQNEAQ. Between the trimmed V and J ends, which lost 3 bases and 0 bases, there was a span of 2 bases.

The rearrangement uses TRBV5-1 and TRBJ1-1; D possibly corresponds to TRBD1 (6 bases). Trimming removed 0 bases at V and 0 bases at J, with 12 bases between. Germline lookup yields CDR1 SGHRS and CDR2 YFSETQ. CDR3 length equals 16 residues. CDR3 nucleotide sequence: TGCGCCAGCAGCTTGGAGAAGGGGGTTTTGAACACTGAAGCTTTCTTT. It yields the protein CASSLEKGVLNTEAFF.

The V call is TRBV6-1, the J call TRBJ2-7; TRBD2 matches 10 bases. There are 16 residues in the CDR3. Per the germline V gene, CDR1 is MNHNS and CDR2 is SASEGT. V dropped 4 bases and J dropped 4; count of bases not matched to a gene: 10. In DNA, the CDR3 is TGTGCCAGCAGTGGGGACAGCGGGAGGGCCGAGTACGAGCAGTACTTC. Protein: CASSGDSGRAEYEQYF.

The gene calls are TRBV12-1 and TRBJ2-2; the DNA was not compared with TRBD1, the D call given in the table. TRBV12-1 has pseudogene status. The CDR3 has 16 residues. In DNA form, the CDR3 reads TGTGCCAGCAGCTTGGGGGACAGGGAGAACACCGGGGAGCTGTTTTTT. Translating gives CASSLGDRENTGELFF.

The rearrangement uses TRBV27 and TRBJ2-6, with D maybe TRBD1 (7 bases). The ends were cut back, 5 bases at V and 0 bases at J, with 14 bases in the middle. The length of the CDR3 is 17 residues. Per germline, CDR1 MNHEY and CDR2 SMNVEV (reference sequence). CDR3 in amino acids: CASSRGTVLSGANVLTF. The CDR3 DNA follows: TGTGCCAGCAGTCGCGGGACAGTGCTCTCTGGGGCCAACGTCCTGACTTTC.

CDR3 nucleotides: TGTGCCAGCACGCCCTCAACAGGCTACGAGCAGTACTTC. This gives the protein CASTPSTGYEQYF. V is TRBV28 and J is TRBJ2-7, with D possibly being TRBD1 (5 bases). V was pared by 7 bases and J by 3 bases, with 13 bases between. Germline V CDR1 and CDR2: MDHEN, SYDVKM. The CDR3 loop spans 13 amino acids.

This chain uses TRBV7-9 with TRBJ2-7; D might be TRBD2 (6 bases). The CDR3 loop spans 15 amino acids. Trimming stripped 4 bases from V and 4 bases from J, with 17 bases between. The germline V gene has CDR1 SEHNR and CDR2 FQNEAQ (reference sequence). The CDR3: CASSSGRSATYEQYF. The CDR3 DNA follows: TGTGCCAGCAGCTCAGGGAGGTCGGCGACTTACGAGCAGTACTTC.

This chain connects TRBV7-9 to TRBJ1-1, with 10 bases matching TRBD1. The CDR3 sequence is 16 residues long. With V trimmed by 4 bases and J by 5 bases, 10 bases remained unmatched. Germline assignment: CDR1 SEHNR and CDR2 FQNEAQ (reference sequence). Here the CDR3 reads CASSSGGQGVRTEAFF. The CDR3 coding sequence is TGTGCCAGCAGCTCCGGCGGACAGGGGGTAAGGACTGAAGCTTTCTTT.

The chain uses TRBV5-3 and TRBJ1-5; D ambiguous. TRBV5-3 is placed among ORFs of uncertain function. The CDR3 contains 16 residues. V lost 7 bases, J lost 1 base, and 18 bases lay in between. CDR3 in DNA: TGTGCCAGAGGATTTGGAGGGCGCGGGAGCAATCAGCCCCAGCATTTT. Protein product: CARGFGGRGSNQPQHF.

The chain uses TRBV7-9 and TRBJ2-1, with 7 positions matching TRBD2. The V gene's germline CDR1 is SEHNR and CDR2 FQNEAQ (reference sequence). V dropped 3 bases and J dropped 5; count of bases not matched to a gene: 7. The CDR3 consists of 15 residues. This CDR3 is CASSLNRLADNEQFF. DNA for the CDR3: TGTGCCAGCAGCTTGAATCGACTAGCTGACAATGAGCAGTTCTTC. The whole variable domain, filled in from reference TRBV7-9 and TRBJ2-1, reads DTGVSQNPRHKITKRGQNVTFRCDPISEHNRLYWYRQTLGQGPEFLTYFQNEAQLEKSRLLSDRFSAERPKGSFSTLEIQRTEQGDSAMYLCASSLNRLADNEQFFGPGTRLTVL.

CDR3 bases: TGTGCCAGCAGTGAAGGAGGGACAGGGGACCGTTATGGCTACACCTTC. It is translated as CASSEGGTGDRYGYTF. The J gene is TRBJ1-2, the V gene TRBV6-1; 10 bases line up with TRBD1. Per germline, CDR1 MNHNS and CDR2 SASEGT. J was trimmed by 5 bases and V by 1 base; bases with no gene match: 7. The CDR3 spans 16 residues.

V is TRBV29-1 and J is TRBJ2-3; 7 nucleotides agree with TRBD2. CDR3 length equals 17 residues. J lost 3 bases, V lost 0 bases, and 12 bases had no gene match. The germline gives CDR1 SQVTM, CDR2 ANQGSEA. The CDR3 sequence is CSVEEGSGEWRTDTQYF. The CDR3 nucleotides are TGCAGCGTTGAAGAAGGGAGCGGGGAATGGAGAACAGATACGCAGTATTTT.

The chain recombines TRBV6-1 with TRBJ2-7; 11 nucleotides agree with TRBD2. There are 16 residues in the CDR3. V lost 1 base, J lost 0 bases, and 2 bases stayed unmatched. From germline, CDR1 is MNHNS and CDR2 SASEGT. The CDR3 protein is CASSEGGLAASYEQYF. The CDR3 nucleotides are TGTGCCAGCAGTGAAGGGGGACTAGCGGCCTCCTACGAGCAGTACTTC.

The chain uses TRBV5-1 and TRBJ2-1; 11 nucleotides align to TRBD1. V was clipped by 3 bases and J by 7 bases; unmatched bases: 9. From germline, CDR1 is SGHRS and CDR2 YFSETQ. The CDR3 consists of 16 residues. CDR3 sequence: CASSSPRGQGGNEQFF. The CDR3 DNA is TGCGCCAGCAGCTCCCCCCGGGGACAGGGGGGAAATGAGCAGTTCTTC.